The following is a TCR beta chain sequence with its context. The antigen remains undetermined. This entry comes from a study of T cell responses to AZD1222 COVID-19 vaccine. Study observations and caveats: Seropositivity was recorded at baseline in only 6 or 7 AZD1222 recipients.

Sequencing was performed with immunoSEQ multiplex PCR; in TCRdb, only in-frame clones are kept and a portion is missing. The data contain 250,000 to 300,000 clones, 90% to 95% of them singletons. The CDR3 totals 16 residues. V trimming: 2 bases; J trimming: 4 bases; junction bases outside the gene matches: 5. Germline V gene lookup returns CDR1 ENHRY and CDR2 SYGVKD. This clonotype was obtained from an adult who received the AZD1222 COVID-19 vaccine. The input for sequencing was peripheral blood, taken 28 days after the second AZD1222 dose. The chain joins TRBV10-3 to TRBJ1-4, with 9 positions matching TRBD1. CDR3 coding DNA: TGTGCCATCAGTGAGACGGGACAGGGCGGTAATGAAAAACTGTTTTTT. Residues: CAISETGQGGNEKLFF.